These T cell receptor beta chains were read from a single sample in a study of vaccination effects on CD4 cells after COVID-19. TCRdb keeps only in-frame clones here, not all; method: immunoSEQ multiplex PCR. This table has about 73,000 clones, approximately 72% appearing once. These receptors have no known antigen. Sequencing was performed on CD4+ T cells from PBMCs cultured with HCoV-NL63 spike peptides, taken before COVID-19 vaccination. The receptors were gathered from a human donor who received a COVID-19 vaccine. Each CDR3 is given with its conserved first and last residue. D genes are given only for firm matches. Only part of the rows carry a size: once, few, many, or a class if the clone is expanded.

d_call: TRBD2
j_call: TRBJ2-3
v_call: TRBV2
clone_size: NA
cdr3_nt: TGTGCCAGCAGTGTCAGGGCGGGGGGTAGCACAGATACGCAGTATTTT
cdr3_aa: CASSVRAGGSTDTQYF

d_call: NA
j_call: TRBJ1-3
v_call: TRBV2
clone_size: NA
cdr3_nt: TGTGCCAGCACCCCAGGCTTGAGCTCTGGAAACACCATATATTTT
cdr3_aa: CASTPGLSSGNTIYF

d_call: NA
j_call: TRBJ2-1
v_call: TRBV28
clone_size: NA
cdr3_nt: TGTGCCAGCAGTTCGGGAGGACAGGGCAGGGAGCAGTTCTTC
cdr3_aa: CASSSGGQGREQFF

d_call: NA
j_call: TRBJ2-3
v_call: TRBV4-3
clone_size: NA
cdr3_nt: TGCGCCAGCAGCAACCTTGGGACTGCCACAGATACGCAGTATTTT
cdr3_aa: CASSNLGTATDTQYF

d_call: NA
j_call: TRBJ2-5
v_call: TRBV5-1
clone_size: NA
cdr3_nt: TGCGCCAGCTCCGTTCAGGGGATGGAGGGGGAGACCCAGTACTTC
cdr3_aa: CASSVQGMEGETQYF

d_call: NA
j_call: TRBJ1-5
v_call: TRBV4-3
clone_size: NA
cdr3_nt: TGCGCCAGCAGCCAAACAGTATATAGCAATCAGCCCCAGCATTTT
cdr3_aa: CASSQTVYSNQPQHF

d_call: NA
j_call: TRBJ2-3
v_call: TRBV19
clone_size: few
cdr3_nt: TGTGCCAGTAGCTTACAGCTCCTGGCAGATACGCAGTATTTT
cdr3_aa: CASSLQLLADTQYF

d_call: TRBD1
j_call: TRBJ1-6
v_call: TRBV7-2
clone_size: NA
cdr3_nt: TGTGCCAGCAGCTGGGGACAGGGGGCGCTGAGGGATTCACCCCTCCACTTT
cdr3_aa: CASSWGQGALRDSPLHF

d_call: TRBD2
j_call: TRBJ2-5
v_call: TRBV18
clone_size: once
cdr3_nt: TGTGCCAGCTCACCGGGAGGGGTCCTGGGGGAGACCCAGTACTTC
cdr3_aa: CASSPGGVLGETQYF

d_call: NA
j_call: TRBJ1-2
v_call: TRBV6-2/TRBV6-3
clone_size: NA
cdr3_nt: TGTGCCAGCAGTGTACAGGGTAGCTATGGCTACACCTTC
cdr3_aa: CASSVQGSYGYTF

d_call: NA
j_call: TRBJ1-4
v_call: TRBV19
clone_size: NA
cdr3_nt: TGTGCCAGTAGTTCGACAGTTACTAATGAAAAACTGTTTTTT
cdr3_aa: CASSSTVTNEKLFF

d_call: NA
j_call: TRBJ2-5
v_call: TRBV2
clone_size: NA
cdr3_nt: TGTGCCAGCAGCGACCTTGACGGGGAGACCCAGTACTTC
cdr3_aa: CASSDLDGETQYF

d_call: NA
j_call: TRBJ1-5
v_call: TRBV28
clone_size: NA
cdr3_nt: TGTGCCAGCAGTTCCGGGAATCAGCCCCAGCATTTT
cdr3_aa: CASSSGNQPQHF

d_call: NA
j_call: TRBJ2-2
v_call: TRBV9
clone_size: NA
cdr3_nt: TGTGCCAGCAGCGTAGATGGAAGGAACACCGGGGAGCTGTTTTTT
cdr3_aa: CASSVDGRNTGELFF

d_call: NA
j_call: TRBJ1-1
v_call: TRBV5-4
clone_size: NA
cdr3_nt: TGTGCCAGCAGCTTGATGTGGGGGGGGACTGAAGCTTTCTTT
cdr3_aa: CASSLMWGGTEAFF

d_call: NA
j_call: TRBJ1-2
v_call: TRBV9
clone_size: NA
cdr3_nt: TGTGCCAGCAGCGTAGGCCAGGGTAACTATGGCTACACCTTC
cdr3_aa: CASSVGQGNYGYTF

d_call: NA
j_call: TRBJ2-3
v_call: TRBV12-3/TRBV12-4
clone_size: few
cdr3_nt: TGTGCCAGCAGTTCCACAGATACGCAGTATTTT
cdr3_aa: CASSSTDTQYF

d_call: NA
j_call: TRBJ1-1
v_call: TRBV3-1/TRBV3-2
clone_size: NA
cdr3_nt: TGTGCCAGCAGCCAATTAGACGCGGGAAGGACTGAAGCTTTCTTT
cdr3_aa: CASSQLDAGRTEAFF

d_call: TRBD2
j_call: TRBJ2-1
v_call: TRBV2
clone_size: few
cdr3_nt: TGTGCCAGCGGGGGGGGACTGTACAATGAGCAGTTCTTC
cdr3_aa: CASGGGLYNEQFF

d_call: TRBD1
j_call: TRBJ1-5
v_call: TRBV24-1
clone_size: NA
cdr3_nt: TGTGCCACCGGACAGGGGGGCATTTATAGCAATCAGCCCCAGCATTTT
cdr3_aa: CATGQGGIYSNQPQHF

d_call: NA
j_call: TRBJ2-1
v_call: TRBV11-3
clone_size: few
cdr3_nt: TGTGCCAGCAGCCCTAGGGGATTGGGCGAGCAGTTCTTC
cdr3_aa: CASSPRGLGEQFF

d_call: NA
j_call: TRBJ2-2
v_call: TRBV6-1
clone_size: NA
cdr3_nt: TGTGCCAGCAGTGAAGCGCGTGGGTGGGGGGAAACCGGGGAGCTGTTTTTT
cdr3_aa: CASSEARGWGETGELFF

d_call: NA
j_call: TRBJ2-1
v_call: TRBV4-3
clone_size: NA
cdr3_nt: TGCGCCAGCAGCCCGCTGCCCGGGAATGAGCAGTTCTTC
cdr3_aa: CASSPLPGNEQFF

d_call: NA
j_call: TRBJ1-1
v_call: TRBV18
clone_size: NA
cdr3_nt: TGTGCCAGCTCACTAGGCGGTCCGGGAAACACTGAAGCTTTCTTT
cdr3_aa: CASSLGGPGNTEAFF

d_call: TRBD1
j_call: TRBJ1-1
v_call: TRBV19
clone_size: few
cdr3_nt: TGTGCCAGTAGGGGACAGGCAAACACTGAAGCTTTCTTT
cdr3_aa: CASRGQANTEAFF

d_call: TRBD1
j_call: TRBJ2-5
v_call: TRBV12-5
clone_size: NA
cdr3_nt: TGTGCTAGTGGTAGAGGCCGCATGACAGGGGACAATCAAGAGACCCAGTACTTC
cdr3_aa: CASGRGRMTGDNQETQYF

d_call: NA
j_call: TRBJ2-1
v_call: TRBV10-3
clone_size: NA
cdr3_nt: TGTGCCATCAGTGCCCCGACGGGCTACAATGAGCAGTTCTTC
cdr3_aa: CAISAPTGYNEQFF